This record looks at one T cell receptor (beta chain) sequence and its context. This clonotype appeared many times. There is no known antigen for this receptor. Base qualities are not provided; no much larger clone lies one nucleotide away. Sequenced using an Illumina MiSeq. Through fastp at Q25 and MiXCR, TCRdb rebuilt clones from the public reads, retaining in-frame beta chains. Each CDR3 protein gets just one entry, which takes the most common genes and DNA from the rows behind it. The sample yields roughly 5,400 distinct CDR3 sequences; 9.5% to 10% were counted once. Jointly, the top ten make up about 5.4% of the sample. This entry comes from a study. Ends trimmed: V by 5 bases, J by 7 bases; bases unmatched to a gene: 10. Including the terminal cysteine and phenylalanine, the CDR3 comprises 16 residues. The only DNA kept is the CDR3, 48 bases in frame from the first base. In the germline V gene (reference sequence), CDR1 corresponds to DFQATT and CDR2 to SNEGSKA.

The chain joins TRBV20-1 to TRBJ2-1, and 14 junction bases match TRBD2. The specimen was CD4+ T cells from synovial fluid. This sequence was found in a human donor with rheumatoid arthritis. The CDR3 loop reads CSADIGLAGGQNEQFF. The sequence in DNA is TGCAGTGCTGATATTGGACTAGCGGGAGGTCAAAATGAGCAGTTCTTC.